The clone carrying this TCR beta chain was recorded many times. As yet, its antigen is unknown. This entry comes from a study of T cell repertoires in cytomegalovirus infection. The overall study: Newly reported HLA-C-restricted and thoroughly characterized HLA-B-restricted CMV epitopes were employed. Indicated by public TCR beta signatures were CMV infection and matching HLA type.

The germline CDR1 and CDR2 sequences are SEHNR and FQNEAQ (reference sequence). V lost 5 bases to trimming and J lost 4 bases; unmatched junction nucleotides: 6. The CDR3 extends over 15 amino acids. TCRdb independently ran MiXCR on the reads; one entry per CDR3 protein. The sample carries about 500,000 distinct CDR3 sequences, more than 30% recorded once. General study points: It was HLA-C-restricted CMV-specific TCR beta clonotypes that dominated the response ex vivo. Adding up the frequency of public TCR beta families identified people who carried CMV plus the relevant HLA.

This clonotype originated in a human donor in good health (CMV status not recorded). Some clones in this sample may be carry-over from other donors' samples. The V and J genes are TRBV7-9 and TRBJ1-2, with 11 bases lining up with TRBD1. The sample was cultured PBMCs, taken from culture after CMV antigen stimulation. Here the CDR3 DNA reads TGTGCCAGCAGCCTACGGACAGGGGGCAGCTATGGCTACACCTTC. Its protein is CASSLRTGGSYGYTF.